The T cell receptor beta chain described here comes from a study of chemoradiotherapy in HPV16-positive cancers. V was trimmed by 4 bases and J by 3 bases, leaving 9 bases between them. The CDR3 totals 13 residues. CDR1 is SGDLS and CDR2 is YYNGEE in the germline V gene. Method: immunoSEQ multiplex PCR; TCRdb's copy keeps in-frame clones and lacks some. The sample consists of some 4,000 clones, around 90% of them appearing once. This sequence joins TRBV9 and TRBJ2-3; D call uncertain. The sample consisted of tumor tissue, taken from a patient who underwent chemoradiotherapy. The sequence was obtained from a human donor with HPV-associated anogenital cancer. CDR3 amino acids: CASSLRSTDTQYF. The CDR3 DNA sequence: TGTGCCAGCAGCCTCCGGTCGACAGATACGCAGTATTTT.